This entry lists 26 T cell receptor beta chains sequenced from one sample in a study of T cells in Graves' hyperthyroidism and ophthalmopathy. Amplification yielded TCR beta CDR3 regions, with RNA transcripts as the source. During a first-round RT-PCR of the TCR CDR3, the HTBI primer set was used. TCRdb fed the multiplex PCR reads into MiXCR, producing one record per CDR3 protein. The sample consists of hundreds of thousands of distinct CDR3 sequences, roughly a third of them appearing once. The sample taken for sequencing was blood. These receptors were taken from a woman between 40 and 55 years old with Graves' hyperthyroidism.

The chain uses TRBV10-3 and TRBJ2-6; maybe TRBD2 (5 bases). Trimming removed 2 bases at V and 0 bases at J, with 11 bases between. This CDR3 comprises 17 residues. CDR1 ENHRY and CDR2 SYGVKD come from the germline V gene. Here the CDR3 DNA reads TGTGCCATCAGTGAGAAGAGGGCTTTCTCTGGGGCCAACGTCCTGACTTTC. It yields the protein CAISEKRAFSGANVLTF.

This clonotype turned up a few times. The chain uses TRBV9 and TRBJ2-7; D uncertain. Trimming left V 4 bases short and J 0 bases short, with 17 bases between. CDR1 is SGDLS, CDR2 YYNGEE, per germline. The CDR3 extends over 16 amino acids. Written as DNA, the CDR3 is TGTGCCAGCAGCCCCCATTTAGAGGCCGGCTCCTACGAGCAGTACTTC. This translates into CASSPHLEAGSYEQYF. The whole variable domain, filled in from reference TRBV9 and TRBJ2-7, reads DSGVTQTPKHLITATGQRVTLRCSPRSGDLSVYWYQQSLDQGLQFLIQYYNGEERAKGNILERFSAQQFPDLHSELNLSSLELGDSALYFCASSPHLEAGSYEQYFGPGTRLTVT.

This clonotype turned up a few times. A much larger clone sits a single nucleotide away, making a read error possible. The CDR3 does not close with the conserved phenylalanine or tryptophan, likely indicating a read error. No DNA is shown, since the ends of the CDR3 on it are uncertain; the CDR3 is the one TCRdb lists. This chain uses TRBV7-9 with TRBJ1-2. The germline V gene has CDR1 SEHNR and CDR2 FQNEAQ (reference sequence). Including both end residues, the CDR3 is 9 amino acids long. The CDR3 loop reads CTSSLIGEV.

This clonotype showed up many times. The chain has TRBV10-3 and TRBJ2-5; weak D call: TRBD1 (5 bases). Deletions cut 4 bases from V and 5 bases from J, with 11 bases between. Germline CDR1 ENHRY, CDR2 SYGVKD. This CDR3 has 13 residues. The CDR3 sequence: CAISGQPGETQYF. The DNA for the CDR3 is TGTGCCATCAGTGGACAGCCTGGGGAGACCCAGTACTTC.

This clonotype appeared a few times. This chain uses TRBV27 with TRBJ2-5; 16 bases agree with TRBD2. The CDR3 sequence is 18 residues long. J was trimmed by 5 bases and V by 4 bases; bases with no gene match: 10. In germline, CDR1 is MNHEY, CDR2 SMNVEV (reference sequence). CDR3 protein: CASSSGTSGRASYETQYF. DNA of the CDR3: TGTGCCAGCAGTTCGGGGACTAGCGGGAGGGCCTCTTACGAGACCCAGTACTTC.

This clonotype occurred many times. J is TRBJ2-7 and V is TRBV20-1; 9 positions agree with TRBD1. Germline values: CDR1 DFQATT, CDR2 SNEGSKA (reference sequence). The CDR3 sequence is 15 residues long. Losses at the gene ends were 1 base for V and 4 bases for J; bases not matched to a gene: 8. The CDR3 region is CSARGLPGQGYEQYF. CDR3 in DNA: TGCAGTGCTAGAGGTCTACCGGGACAGGGTTACGAGCAGTACTTC.

The chain couples TRBV7-9 to TRBJ2-6, with D possibly being TRBD2 (6 bases). Trimming took 1 base from V and 6 from J, leaving 16 bases between them. The germline V gene has CDR1 SEHNR and CDR2 FQNEAQ (reference sequence). CDR3 size: 17 residues. CDR3 protein: CASSLVGGVQQANVLTF. CDR3 sequence (DNA): TGTGCCAGCAGCTTAGTTGGCGGGGTACAACAGGCCAACGTCCTGACTTTC.

This clonotype was recorded once. This chain joins TRBV10-3 and TRBJ2-5; 12 bases fit TRBD1. The trim removed 5 bases at V and 5 bases at J, leaving 9 bases unmatched. CDR3 length: 16 amino acids. The germline CDR1 and CDR2 sequences are ENHRY and SYGVKD. CDR3: CAISFTGTGGGETQYF. CDR3 DNA sequence: TGTGCCATCAGTTTCACCGGGACAGGGGGCGGCGAGACCCAGTACTTC.

The genes are TRBV2 and TRBJ1-5, with 7 bases matching TRBD1. The CDR3 runs 11 residues. Germline V gene data show CDR1 as SNHLY and CDR2 as FYNNEI. V trimming: 4 bases; J trimming: 11 bases; junction bases outside the gene matches: 2. Here the CDR3 reads CASSVQGAQHF. CDR3 DNA: TGTGCCAGCAGTGTCCAGGGGGCCCAGCATTTT.

This clonotype was seen a handful of times. The rearrangement links TRBV5-8 to TRBJ1-5; a possible D gene is TRBD1 (6 bases). Trimming left V 3 bases short and J 8 bases short, with 18 bases between. CDR1 and CDR2 from the germline V gene are SGHTS and YDEGEE. The CDR3 has 15 amino acids. The CDR3 DNA reads as TGTGCCAGCAGCTCAGGACAGCCGGGTGCAAAGCCCCAGCATTTT. Translated, it gives CASSSGQPGAKPQHF. The variable domain in full, completed from reference TRBV5-8 and TRBJ1-5, reads EAGVTQSPTHLIKTRGQQATLRCSPISGHTSVYWYQQALGLGLQFLLWYDEGEERNRGNFPPRFSGRQFPNYSSELNVNALELEDSALYLCASSSGQPGAKPQHFGDGTRLSIL.

This clonotype was counted at least ten times. The chain combines TRBV7-2 with TRBJ2-7; 9 positions match TRBD1. With 5 bases clipped from V and 1 base from J, the junction kept 12 bases outside the gene matches. CDR3 length equals 17 residues. The germline V gene encodes CDR1 SGHTA and CDR2 FQGNSA. The CDR3 coding sequence is TGTGCCAGCAGCCCCGCCGTGTACAGGGGGCTTTCCTACGAGCAGTACTTC. Its translation: CASSPAVYRGLSYEQYF. Supplemented by reference TRBV7-2 and TRBJ2-7, the full variable domain reads GAGVSQSPSNKVTEKGKDVELRCDPISGHTALYWYRQSLGQGLEFLIYFQGNSAPDKSGLPSDRFSAERTGGSVSTLTIQRTQQEDSAVYLCASSPAVYRGLSYEQYFGPGTRLTVT.

This clonotype was recorded many times. This chain uses TRBV7-9 with TRBJ1-2, with TRBD1 matching over 8 bases. CDR1 is SEHNR and CDR2 is FQNEAQ in the germline V gene (reference sequence). J was trimmed by 1 base and V by 1 base; bases with no gene match: 8. This CDR3 is 17 amino acids long. The CDR3 DNA reads TGTGCCAGCAGCTTAGGGTTTGGACAGGGACATAACTATGGCTACACCTTC. Protein sequence: CASSLGFGQGHNYGYTF.

Many counts were recorded for this clonotype. V usage is TRBV6-5 and J usage is TRBJ2-7; no definite D call. Germline values: CDR1 MNHEY, CDR2 SVGAGI. V lost 6 bases to trimming and J lost 6 bases, with 15 bases between them. This CDR3 comprises 13 residues. CDR3 nucleotides: TGTGCCAGCAGGGCTAGACGAGTAGCCGAGCAGTACTTC. It translates to CASRARRVAEQYF.

The sample holds many counts of this clonotype. The V and J genes are TRBV6-5 and TRBJ2-7, with 8 bases fitting TRBD1. The junction had 5 bases not matched to a gene; V was cut back by 6 bases and J by 4 bases. The CDR3 runs 13 residues. Germline V gene lookup returns CDR1 MNHEY and CDR2 SVGAGI. The CDR3 DNA sequence: TGTGCCAGCAGGTCAGGGGGCGGTTACGAGCAGTACTTC. The encoded protein is CASRSGGGYEQYF.

This chain connects TRBV6-4 to TRBJ2-2; D is possibly TRBD1 (6 bases). The V and J ends lost 0 bases and 7 bases respectively, with 9 bases between them. Germline V gives CDR1 MRHNA, CDR2 SNTAGT. The length of the CDR3 is 14 residues. The CDR3: CASSDSADSGELFF. In nucleotides, the CDR3 is TGTGCCAGCAGTGACTCGGCGGACAGCGGGGAGCTGTTTTTT.

This clonotype has just a few counts. The chain employs TRBV6-5 and TRBJ1-6; 8 nucleotides match TRBD1. CDR1 is MNHEY, CDR2 SVGAGI, per germline. V lost 6 bases to trimming and J lost 9 bases; unmatched junction nucleotides: 7. This CDR3 has 14 amino acids. The CDR3 region is CASSTTGAGSPLHF. The CDR3 bases are TGTGCCAGCAGCACGACAGGGGCGGGTTCACCCCTCCACTTT.

Worth noting for this clonotype: One end of the junction is discordant with germline, which a read error may explain. The chain is built from TRBV10-3 and TRBJ1-1, with D perhaps TRBD1 (5 bases). The CDR3 sequence is 14 residues long. CDR1 and CDR2 from the germline V gene are ENHRY and SYGVKD. The CDR3 region has the DNA TGTGCCAGCAGTTATCCCCTCAGGGACACTGAAGCTTTCTTT. Translation: CASSYPLRDTEAFF.

This clonotype has just a few counts. The J gene is TRBJ1-2, the V gene TRBV6-8; 10 nucleotides agree with TRBD1. The CDR3 is 14 amino acids. V shed 7 bases, J shed 5 bases, and the junction held 7 bases outside the gene matches. The germline V gene has CDR1 MNHGY and CDR2 SAAAGT. The CDR3 DNA reads as TGTGCCAGCAATCGGGACAGGGGCGAGTATGGCTACACCTTC. Amino acid sequence: CASNRDRGEYGYTF.

The J gene is TRBJ2-3, the V gene TRBV29-1; 10 nucleotides line up with TRBD1. V was clipped by 6 bases and J by 4 bases; unmatched bases: 4. This CDR3 contains 13 residues. Germline CDR1 is SQVTM and CDR2 is ANQGSEA. The CDR3 DNA follows: TGCAGCGTGGACAGGGGGGCGCCAGATACGCAGTATTTT. Its translation: CSVDRGAPDTQYF.

In its sample, this clonotype was seen a few times. This sequence joins TRBV29-1 and TRBJ2-3; D is unresolved. The CDR3 is 12 residues long. V lost 4 bases and J 3 bases, leaving 8 bases between the germline ends. Germline assignment: CDR1 SQVTM and CDR2 ANQGSEA. CDR3: CSVGGRTDTQYF. The CDR3 coding sequence is TGCAGCGTTGGGGGAAGGACAGATACGCAGTATTTT.

Worth noting for this clonotype: A much bigger clone sits one base away, suggesting this may be a read error. V usage is TRBV7-2 and J usage is TRBJ2-7; 9 nucleotides agree with TRBD1. The ends lost 8 bases at V and 1 base at J; junction bases unmatched: 9. CDR1 and CDR2 (germline): SGHTA, FQGNSA. CDR3 length equals 15 residues. Here the CDR3 reads CASADVGQGSYEQYF. Here the CDR3 DNA reads TGTGCCAGCGCTGACGTGGGACAGGGATCCTACGAGCAGTACTTC.

This clonotype was recorded at least ten times. V gene TRBV7-2 combines with J gene TRBJ2-7, with 8 bases that match TRBD1. CDR1 and CDR2 (germline): SGHTA, FQGNSA. The CDR3 covers 14 residues. With V trimmed by 8 bases and J by 3 bases, 9 bases remained unmatched. Here the CDR3 reads CASQVDRDLYEQYF. The CDR3 DNA follows: TGTGCCAGCCAAGTGGACAGGGACCTCTACGAGCAGTACTTC.

The J gene is TRBJ1-2, the V gene TRBV20-1, with D unclear. Trimming took 5 bases from V and 8 from J, leaving 12 bases between them. Looked up from germline, CDR1 is DFQATT and CDR2 is SNEGSKA (reference sequence). The CDR3 loop spans 11 amino acids. The CDR3 sequence is CSAALEQGYTF. The CDR3 DNA follows: TGCAGTGCTGCCCTTGAACAGGGCTACACCTTC.

This clonotype was counted only a few times. The J gene is TRBJ1-3, the V gene TRBV20-1, with D unresolved. This CDR3 has 13 amino acids. V dropped 3 bases and J dropped 7 bases, with 13 bases sitting between them. Germline-derived CDR1 and CDR2 are DFQATT and SNEGSKA (reference sequence). CDR3 DNA sequence: TGCAGTGCTAGGGTCACCGTGGGGAACACCATATATTTT. Its translation is CSARVTVGNTIYF.

This clonotype was counted a single time. The chain carries TRBV12-3 or TRBV12-4 and TRBJ1-1; 10 bases are a match to TRBD1. V lost 5 bases and J lost 5; bases outside the gene matches: 14. The CDR3 runs 17 residues. The CDR3 reads CASSLRTGGYSGTEAFF. CDR3 nucleotide sequence: TGTGCCAGCAGTCTGAGGACAGGGGGTTATTCTGGGACTGAAGCTTTCTTT.

Ten or more counts support this clonotype. The chain links TRBV9 to TRBJ2-2; D is ambiguous. Germline V gives CDR1 SGDLS, CDR2 YYNGEE. V was trimmed by 2 bases and J by 6 bases, leaving 8 bases between them. The CDR3 runs 13 residues. The CDR3 DNA is TGTGCCAGCAGCGTGAATCTGCCCGGGGAGCTGTTTTTT. Translated, it gives CASSVNLPGELFF. Using reference TRBV9 and TRBJ2-2 for the parts outside the CDR3, the full variable domain is DSGVTQTPKHLITATGQRVTLRCSPRSGDLSVYWYQQSLDQGLQFLIQYYNGEERAKGNILERFSAQQFPDLHSELNLSSLELGDSALYFCASSVNLPGELFFGEGSRLTVL.